The source of this TCR beta chain is a study of blood T cell repertoires in COVID-19. The wider study: PBMCs, B-cell-depleted T cells, or T cells were the source of the cDNA or gDNA that made up the material.

J lost 4 bases, V lost 5 bases, and 2 bases had no gene match. The germline V gene encodes CDR1 MNHEY and CDR2 SVGAGI. The CDR3 covers 13 residues. Measured with immunoSEQ multiplex PCR; TCRdb has only the in-frame clones, and not every one. The sample yields a few hundred thousand clones, about 85% seen once. The chain couples TRBV6-5 to TRBJ1-1; 9 positions match TRBD1. The specimen was peripheral blood. This TCR derives from a man aged 35 to 55 with acute or convalescent COVID-19. Here the CDR3 DNA reads TGTGCCAGCAGTCGGGACAGGGCCACTGAAGCTTTCTTT. As protein: CASSRDRATEAFF.